The clone carrying this TCR beta chain was found a few times. The target antigen is unknown. The data are from a study of CD8 T cells in ankylosing spondylitis. The study's findings and limits: The clones that were linked to disease were reported to be significantly enriched in matched synovial fluid samples from ankylosing spondylitis patients. What appeared characteristic of ankylosing spondylitis blood was a TCR beta motif of fewer than ten highly homologous variants.

Via MiXCR, TCRdb re-called the 5' RACE reads, giving one row per CDR3 protein. The sample has some 250,000 distinct CDR3 sequences; about 24% are singletons. The CDR3 is made up of 15 amino acids. Per the germline V gene, CDR1 is SGHVS and CDR2 is FQNEAQ. V shed 3 bases and J shed 2 bases, with 11 bases lying between them. This receptor was identified in a male donor with ankylosing spondylitis or in good health (not recorded which). The chain uses TRBV7-8 and TRBJ1-5; D perhaps matches TRBD1 (5 bases). Sequencing was done on a sample of blood, either unsorted or a sorted T cell fraction (not recorded which). The CDR3: CASSFRDFGNQPQHF. The CDR3 nucleotides read TGTGCCAGCAGCTTCCGGGACTTTGGCAATCAGCCCCAGCATTTT.